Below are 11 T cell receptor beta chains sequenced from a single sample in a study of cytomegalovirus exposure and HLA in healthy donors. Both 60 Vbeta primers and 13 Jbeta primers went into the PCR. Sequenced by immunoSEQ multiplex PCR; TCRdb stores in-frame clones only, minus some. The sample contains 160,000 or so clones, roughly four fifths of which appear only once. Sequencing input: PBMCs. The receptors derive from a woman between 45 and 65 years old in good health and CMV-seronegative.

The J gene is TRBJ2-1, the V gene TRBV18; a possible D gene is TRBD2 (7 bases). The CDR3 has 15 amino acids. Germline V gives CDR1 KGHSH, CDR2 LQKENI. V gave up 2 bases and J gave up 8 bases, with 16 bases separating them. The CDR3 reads CASSPGGGASDEQFF. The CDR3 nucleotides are TGTGCCAGCTCACCAGGAGGGGGGGCATCTGATGAGCAGTTCTTC. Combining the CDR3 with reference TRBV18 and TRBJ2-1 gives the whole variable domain NAGVMQNPRHLVRRRGQEARLRCSPMKGHSHVYWYRQLPEEGLKFMVYLQKENIIDESGMPKERFSAEFPKEGPSILRIQQVVRGDSAAYFCASSPGGGASDEQFFGPGTRLTVL.

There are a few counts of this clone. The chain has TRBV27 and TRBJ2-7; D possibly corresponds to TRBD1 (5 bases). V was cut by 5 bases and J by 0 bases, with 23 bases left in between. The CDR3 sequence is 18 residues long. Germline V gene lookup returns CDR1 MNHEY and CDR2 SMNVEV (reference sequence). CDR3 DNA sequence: TGTGCCAGCAGTCCCTTGTGGGGTGCCAGTCAGGGCTCCTACGAGCAGTACTTC. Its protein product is CASSPLWGASQGSYEQYF.

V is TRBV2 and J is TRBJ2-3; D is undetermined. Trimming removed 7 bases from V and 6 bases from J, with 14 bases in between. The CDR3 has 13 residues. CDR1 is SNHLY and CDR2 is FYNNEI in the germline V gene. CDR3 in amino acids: CASNYMYPDTQYF. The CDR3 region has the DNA TGTGCCAGCAACTACATGTACCCTGATACGCAGTATTTT.

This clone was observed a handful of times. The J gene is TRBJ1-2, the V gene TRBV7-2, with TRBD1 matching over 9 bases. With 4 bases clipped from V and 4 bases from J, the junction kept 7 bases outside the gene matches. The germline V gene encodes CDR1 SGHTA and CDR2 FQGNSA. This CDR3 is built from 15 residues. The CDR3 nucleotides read TGTGCCAGCAGCTACCGGGACAGGGTATCCTATGGCTACACCTTC. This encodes CASSYRDRVSYGYTF.

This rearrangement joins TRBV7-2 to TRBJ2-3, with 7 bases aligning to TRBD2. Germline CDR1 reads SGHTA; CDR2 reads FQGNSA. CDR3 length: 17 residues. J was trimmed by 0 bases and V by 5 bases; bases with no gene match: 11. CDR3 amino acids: CASSPTAGVVSTDTQYF. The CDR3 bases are TGTGCCAGCAGCCCAACCGCGGGGGTGGTGAGCACAGATACGCAGTATTTT.

The CDR3 region is CASSTSTGPNYGYTF. CDR3 nucleotide sequence: TGTGCCAGCAGCACGAGTACAGGGCCAAACTATGGCTACACCTTC. This rearrangement joins TRBV9 to TRBJ1-2; the D gene is possibly TRBD1 (6 bases). V lost 4 bases and J 2 bases, leaving 15 bases between the germline ends. This CDR3 region has 15 residues. Germline values: CDR1 SGDLS, CDR2 YYNGEE. Together with reference TRBV9 and TRBJ1-2, the CDR3 gives the full variable domain: DSGVTQTPKHLITATGQRVTLRCSPRSGDLSVYWYQQSLDQGLQFLIQYYNGEERAKGNILERFSAQQFPDLHSELNLSSLELGDSALYFCASSTSTGPNYGYTFGSGTRLTVV.

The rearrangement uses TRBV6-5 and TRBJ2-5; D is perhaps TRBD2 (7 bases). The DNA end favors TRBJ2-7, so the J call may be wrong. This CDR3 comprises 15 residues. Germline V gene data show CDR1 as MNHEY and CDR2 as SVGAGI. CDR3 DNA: TGTGCCAGCAGTTACGAGGAGGGGGGGGCCTACGAGCAGTACTTC. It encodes CASSYEEGGAYEQYF.

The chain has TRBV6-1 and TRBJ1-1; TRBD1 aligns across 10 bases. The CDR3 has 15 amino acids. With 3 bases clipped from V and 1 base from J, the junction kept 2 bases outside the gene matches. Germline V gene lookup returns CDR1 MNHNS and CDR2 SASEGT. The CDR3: CASSDDRGRNTEAFF. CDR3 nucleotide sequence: TGTGCCAGCAGTGATGACAGGGGGCGGAACACTGAAGCTTTCTTT.

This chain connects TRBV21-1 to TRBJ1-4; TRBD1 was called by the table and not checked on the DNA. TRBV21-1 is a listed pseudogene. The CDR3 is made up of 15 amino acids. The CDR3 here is CASSKCAGCREKLFF. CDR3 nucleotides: TGTGCCAGCAGCAAATGCGCAGGGTGTCGTGAAAAACTGTTTTTT.

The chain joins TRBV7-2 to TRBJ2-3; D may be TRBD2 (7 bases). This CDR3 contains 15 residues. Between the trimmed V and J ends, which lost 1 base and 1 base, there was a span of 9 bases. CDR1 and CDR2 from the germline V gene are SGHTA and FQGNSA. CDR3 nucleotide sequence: TGTGCCAGCAGCTTAGAGGGGGGGGGCACAGATACGCAGTATTTT. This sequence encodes CASSLEGGGTDTQYF.

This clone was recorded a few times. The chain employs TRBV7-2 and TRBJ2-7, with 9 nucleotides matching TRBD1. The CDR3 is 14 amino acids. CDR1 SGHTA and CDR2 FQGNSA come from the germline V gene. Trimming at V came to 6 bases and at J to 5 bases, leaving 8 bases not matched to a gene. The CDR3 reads CASRNTGGIDEQYF. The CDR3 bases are TGTGCCAGCAGGAACACAGGGGGCATCGACGAGCAGTACTTC.